The source of this T cell receptor (beta chain) is a study of beta chain features in type 1 diabetes (dated by TCRdb to 2017 to 2018). Background on the whole study: Patients and healthy donors did not differ in mean age, gender distribution, total cell number or subset yield. In the study, recently diagnosed type 1 diabetes patients and matched healthy donors were compared on the TCRB repertoires of their sorted circulating CD4+ T cell subsets. Regulatory and stem cell-like memory subsets were isolated from only 8 patients and 8 healthy donors, whereas naive and central memory subsets came from all 28 donors. A total of roughly 100,000,000 sorted cells were examined across all samples, and the number of cells per subset was strongly correlated with RNA yield. Broad study findings and their caveats: PCR might favor shorter templates, but patient and control samples were amplified and corrected together, so any skew would affect both groups equally. A moderate but significant shortening of TCRB CDR3 length was observed in type 1 diabetes patients in all four CD4+ subsets. Because cDNA rather than genomic DNA was sequenced, highly expressing activated cells could have been over-represented, although no difference in activation and CD3 levels was found between groups. Naive, central memory and regulatory TCRB repertoires appeared to be more similar among patients than among healthy donors. Only small numbers of individuals were included in the HLA sub-analyses, which left unresolved whether HLA type had any influence on TCRB rearrangement. Patients with type 1 diabetes made fewer insertions and deleted more nucleotides at VDJ recombination sites, implying thymic rearrangement abnormalities.

A single peripheral blood draw of around 0.11 L on average was collected from each donor into heparinised tubes. A BD FACSAria II was used to sort naive, central memory, regulatory and stem cell-like memory CD4+ T cells with a panel that included CD45RO, CCR7, CD25, CD127, CD95 and CD27. Every sorted population had a purity above 98%. PBMCs were isolated immediately by Lymphoprep density gradient centrifugation and stained directly without culture. Samples were stained and sorted in pairs, with one healthy donor and one patient per experiment, so that batch effects were minimized. The entire isolated RNA was reverse transcribed using the High Capacity cDNA Reverse Transcription Kit, and thus expressed TCRB transcripts were sequenced. Naive, central memory and regulatory T cell samples underwent deep immunoSEQ sequencing, averaging roughly 3.4 million total reads per sample. Sorted cells were lysed in RLT buffer, and RNA was extracted using DNase-treated RNeasy Micro or Mini kits according to cell number. To prevent cross-contamination, every cell subset was processed on its own, while patient and healthy donor samples were processed together. TCRB sequences were amplified from cDNA with the immunoSEQ multiplex PCR, producing 87-bp fragments spanning the CDR3 region. Sequencing of the amplicons was done on the Illumina HiSeq platform. On the study's bioinformatics: PCR bias was computationally corrected using synthetic template baselines, reads within Hamming distance 2 were collapsed, and singletons that could not be merged were discarded. Reads were aligned against IMGT to assign V, D and J genes, CDR3 length and insertions or deletions at six rearrangement sites. Within each subset, clonotype counts were normalized to sorted cell number, and only after that were true diversity and Gini coefficients computed with the tcR R package. The overlap coefficient, calculated on TCRB nucleotide sequences, was used to quantify repertoire sharing. Out-of-frame TCRB sequences from naive cells were analyzed as a proxy for the pre-selection repertoire. TCRdb mirrors the immuneACCESS table, restricted to in-frame sequences. Some clones are absent from its copies; in checked studies, under half trace to an unresolved V gene, and the reason for the others is unknown. The DNA was the basis for D and trimming; V, J and clone size are from that table. The sample profile shows 200,000 to 250,000 clones; roughly 13% of them were found once. Jointly, the top ten make up almost 0.02% of the sample.

About this clone itself: No antigen is known for it. Base qualities are not recorded, but no much larger clone differs from it by a single base.

The specimen sequenced was naive CD4+ T cells from blood. The intended sense of this specimen's cell subset or site label: true naive CD4+ T cells. The sequence derives from a man aged 30 to 39 with type 1 diabetes.

CDR3 protein: CASSSRTGGFPEQFF. The nucleotide sequence reads TGTGCCAGCAGCTCACGGACAGGGGGCTTTCCTGAGCAGTTCTTC. This receptor chain uses TRBV9 and TRBJ2-1, with TRBD1 matching 11 junction bases. Trimming accounts for 4 bases at V and 9 bases at J, while the number of junction bases matched to no gene is 9. The CDR3, cysteine through phenylalanine, is 15 amino acids long. The only DNA kept is the CDR3, 45 bases in frame from the first base. Sequences SGDLS (CDR1) and YYNGEE (CDR2) are obtained from the germline V gene.